These 28 T cell receptor beta chains originate from one sample sequenced in a study of blood T cell repertoires in COVID-19. Sequencing used immunoSEQ multiplex PCR; TCRdb keeps in-frame clones, though not all of them. The table lists about 270,000 clones, 82% of them singletons, with roughly 3.1% in the top ten. Input material: peripheral blood. The receptors shown here come from a woman aged 18-29 years with acute or convalescent COVID-19.

The chain is built from TRBV28 and TRBJ1-5, with D possibly TRBD1 on 5 matching bases. Germline CDR1 is MDHEN and CDR2 is SYDVKM. Trimming shortened V by 2 bases and J by 3 bases, and 11 bases separated the two germline ends. The CDR3 has 15 residues. The CDR3 reads CASSLQGAFNQPQHF. The CDR3 DNA reads TGTGCCAGCAGTTTACAAGGGGCCTTCAATCAGCCCCAGCATTTT.

The J gene is TRBJ1-2, the V gene TRBV28, with TRBD1 as a possible D gene (5 bases). V dropped 4 bases and J dropped 4 bases, with 19 bases sitting between them. CDR1 is MDHEN and CDR2 is SYDVKM in the germline V gene. CDR3 length: 16 residues. CDR3: CASSSVLRTTSYGYTF. CDR3 nucleotide sequence: TGTGCCAGCAGTTCCGTCCTCCGGACAACCAGCTATGGCTACACCTTC.

Remarks on this clone: The junction does not match germline at one end; this may be a read error. The gene calls are TRBV7-7 and TRBJ2-3; the match to TRBD1 covers 8 bases. The CDR3 contains 16 residues. The germline V gene encodes CDR1 SSHAT and CDR2 FNYEAQ (reference sequence). The DNA for the CDR3 is TGTGCTAGCAGCTTACGACAGTTCAGGGGGCCAGATACGCAGTATTTT. Encoded protein: CASSLRQFRGPDTQYF.

On this clone itself: Additional DNA sequences in this sample encode the identical CDR3. V gene TRBV7-2 combines with J gene TRBJ2-7; the D is unclear. The CDR3 loop spans 13 amino acids. Trimming stripped 1 base from V and 3 bases from J, with 7 bases between. The germline V gene has CDR1 SGHTA and CDR2 FQGNSA. The CDR3 coding sequence is TGTGCCAGCAGCTTAGGGGCAGGCTACGAGCAGTACTTC. Amino acids: CASSLGAGYEQYF. The whole variable domain, remainder taken from reference TRBV7-2 and TRBJ2-7, is GAGVSQSPSNKVTEKGKDVELRCDPISGHTALYWYRQSLGQGLEFLIYFQGNSAPDKSGLPSDRFSAERTGGSVSTLTIQRTQQEDSAVYLCASSLGAGYEQYFGPGTRLTVT.

The chain employs TRBV7-2 and TRBJ1-2; D perhaps matches TRBD1 (5 bases). The CDR3 length is 15 residues. V lost 5 bases, J lost 8 bases, and 21 bases lay in between. Germline lookup yields CDR1 SGHTA and CDR2 FQGNSA. The CDR3 nucleotides are TGTGCCAGCAGCGAGAAAACAGGACACCGGCCGGGCTACACCTTC. It translates to CASSEKTGHRPGYTF.

This clone was seen only a few times. V and J are TRBV19 and TRBJ1-4; maybe TRBD1 (6 bases). V was clipped by 7 bases and J by 7 bases, with 22 bases between them. Per germline, CDR1 LNHDA and CDR2 SQIVND (reference sequence). The CDR3 has 16 amino acids. The CDR3 loop is CASTMGLLQGGEKLFF. The CDR3 DNA sequence: TGTGCCAGTACCATGGGCCTTCTCCAAGGGGGTGAAAAACTGTTTTTT.

The chain uses TRBV24-1 and TRBJ2-3, with 7 bases lining up with TRBD2. This CDR3 has 16 amino acids. Unmatched junction bases numbered 9, after V lost 5 bases and J lost 2 bases. Germline V gene lookup returns CDR1 KGHDR and CDR2 SFDVKD. CDR3: CATSASSGGITDTQYF. The CDR3 region has the DNA TGTGCCACCAGTGCTTCTAGCGGAGGGATCACAGATACGCAGTATTTT.

CDR3 loop: CASSSSGLGGNTIYF. The CDR3 DNA follows: TGTGCCAGCAGCTCCTCGGGGTTGGGAGGAAACACCATATATTTT. The chain combines TRBV9 with TRBJ1-3; no clear D. Germline CDR1 and CDR2: SGDLS and YYNGEE. V shed 4 bases and J shed 4 bases, with 15 bases lying between them. The length of the CDR3 is 15 residues. The entire variable domain, with the rest obtained from reference TRBV9 and TRBJ1-3, is as follows: DSGVTQTPKHLITATGQRVTLRCSPRSGDLSVYWYQQSLDQGLQFLIQYYNGEERAKGNILERFSAQQFPDLHSELNLSSLELGDSALYFCASSSSGLGGNTIYFGEGSWLTVV.

The rearrangement uses TRBV7-2 and TRBJ2-1; perhaps TRBD1 as D (5 bases). Between the trimmed V and J ends, which lost 5 bases and 7 bases, there was a span of 12 bases. There are 13 residues in the CDR3. CDR1 and CDR2 (germline): SGHTA, FQGNSA. This CDR3 is CASSPPRENEQFF. CDR3 bases: TGTGCCAGCAGCCCCCCCAGGGAAAATGAGCAGTTCTTC. The full variable domain, rest sourced from reference TRBV7-2 and TRBJ2-1, is GAGVSQSPSNKVTEKGKDVELRCDPISGHTALYWYRQSLGQGLEFLIYFQGNSAPDKSGLPSDRFSAERTGGSVSTLTIQRTQQEDSAVYLCASSPPRENEQFFGPGTRLTVL.

The gene calls are TRBV11-2 and TRBJ2-1; 8 nucleotides agree with TRBD2. The CDR3 has 13 amino acids. The junction had 7 bases not matched to a gene; V was cut back by 5 bases and J by 10 bases. Germline assignment: CDR1 SGHAT and CDR2 FQNNGV. CDR3 region: CASSQSGSQEQFF. CDR3 DNA: TGTGCCAGCAGCCAGAGCGGGAGTCAAGAGCAGTTCTTC.

J is TRBJ1-2 and V is TRBV30; D is undetermined. Trimming shortened V by 3 bases and J by 6 bases, and 17 bases separated the two germline ends. The CDR3 has 14 residues. Germline loops: CDR1 GTSNPN, CDR2 SVGIG (reference sequence). The chain's CDR3 is CAWSRQAVTHGYTF. The CDR3 bases are TGTGCCTGGAGCCGGCAGGCCGTAACCCATGGCTACACCTTC.

The chain links TRBV6-1 to TRBJ2-1, with a possible D match to TRBD2 (5 bases). Germline-derived CDR1 and CDR2 are MNHNS and SASEGT. This CDR3 has 13 amino acids. V lost 1 base to trimming and J lost 6 bases, with 7 bases between them. CDR3 in amino acids: CASSEGEINEQFF. The CDR3 nucleotides are TGTGCCAGCAGTGAAGGGGAGATCAATGAGCAGTTCTTC.

V and J are TRBV7-2 and TRBJ2-2, with TRBD1 as a possible D gene (5 bases). The V end was cut by 0 bases, the J end by 1 base, with 6 bases between. The germline gives CDR1 SGHTA, CDR2 FQGNSA. The CDR3 has 15 residues. CDR3 sequence: CASSLAQVNTGELFF. DNA for the CDR3: TGTGCCAGCAGCTTAGCACAGGTGAACACCGGGGAGCTGTTTTTT.

The chain has TRBV18 and TRBJ2-3; D unclear. CDR3 size: 14 residues. Germline V CDR1 and CDR2: KGHSH, LQKENI. Trimming cost V 3 bases and J 0 bases, with 7 bases left between them. The CDR3 DNA reads as TGTGCCAGCTCACCCAGCGTGAGCACAGATACGCAGTATTTT. It translates to CASSPSVSTDTQYF.

The rearrangement links TRBV5-1 to TRBJ2-1, with D possibly TRBD2 on 6 matching bases. Germline CDR1 and CDR2: SGHRS and YFSETQ. The CDR3 is made up of 17 amino acids. Trimming took off 5 bases at V and 5 bases at J, with 23 bases between the two ends. The CDR3 DNA sequence: TGCGCCAGCAGGACCAGAGGGGTATCTAGCGAGGACAATGAGCAGTTCTTC. It encodes CASRTRGVSSEDNEQFF.

J is TRBJ2-1 and V is TRBV6-6, with 9 positions matching TRBD2. The CDR3 runs to 14 residues. The germline V gene has CDR1 MNHNY and CDR2 SVGAGI (reference sequence). After removal of 5 bases from V and 7 bases from J, the junction contained 6 bases not matched to a gene. The CDR3 nucleotides are TGTGCCAGCAGTCCGAGCGGGAGGTGGAATGAGCAGTTCTTC. Protein sequence: CASSPSGRWNEQFF.

V usage is TRBV5-1 and J usage is TRBJ1-1; 11 bases line up with TRBD1. Trimming at V came to 0 bases and at J to 5 bases, leaving 3 bases not matched to a gene. This CDR3 is built from 15 residues. Germline lookup yields CDR1 SGHRS and CDR2 YFSETQ. The CDR3 region has the DNA TGCGCCAGCAGCTTGGGGGACAGGGGGAGGACTGAAGCTTTCTTT. Translation: CASSLGDRGRTEAFF.

The chain combines TRBV13 with TRBJ1-1, with D perhaps matching TRBD1 (5 bases). This CDR3 is 17 amino acids long. The germline V gene has CDR1 PRHDT and CDR2 FYEKMQ (reference sequence). V was pared by 5 bases and J by 5 bases, with 24 bases between. CDR3 coding DNA: TGTGCCAGCAGCCCGGGCCGGTTGGACTGGGGGGGTACTGAAGCTTTCTTT. Its translation: CASSPGRLDWGGTEAFF. The full variable domain, its missing parts supplied by reference TRBV13 and TRBJ1-1, is AAGVIQSPRHLIKEKRETATLKCYPIPRHDTVYWYQQGPGQDPQFLISFYEKMQSDKGSIPDRFSAQQFSDYHSELNMSSLELGDSALYFCASSPGRLDWGGTEAFFGQGTRLTVV.

In its sample, this clone was seen a few times. The chain uses TRBV28 and TRBJ1-5; no reliable D call. V shed 3 bases and J shed 0 bases, with 15 bases lying between them. CDR1 MDHEN and CDR2 SYDVKM come from the germline V gene. This CDR3 contains 17 residues. CDR3: CASSFGRRRYSNQPQHF. DNA for the CDR3: TGTGCCAGCAGTTTTGGCAGGAGGAGATATAGCAATCAGCCCCAGCATTTT.

The V call is TRBV10-3, the J call TRBJ2-3, with TRBD2 matching 8 bases. The CDR3 runs 16 residues. Unmatched junction bases numbered 2, after V lost 0 bases and J lost 0 bases. Germline V lookup: CDR1 ENHRY, CDR2 SYGVKD. For the CDR3, the DNA is TGTGCCATCAGTGAGTCGGCTAGCGGGAGCACAGATACGCAGTATTTT. Translated: CAISESASGSTDTQYF.

This clone was counted a single time. This chain uses TRBV9 with TRBJ2-1; TRBD1 is a possible D gene (5 bases). The CDR3 totals 15 residues. Germline V gene data show CDR1 as SGDLS and CDR2 as YYNGEE. V lost 9 bases to trimming and J lost 0 bases, with 16 bases between them. CDR3 DNA sequence: TGTGCCACCGCACGTGGGGCTAGCTCCTACAATGAGCAGTTCTTC. This encodes CATARGASSYNEQFF.

This clone was seen just once. V gene TRBV5-1 combines with J gene TRBJ1-3; D is possibly TRBD1 (6 bases). In germline, CDR1 is SGHRS, CDR2 YFSETQ. There are 14 residues in the CDR3. Trimming removed 4 bases at V and 1 base at J, with 9 bases between. CDR3 in DNA: TGCGCCAGCAGCGAGACAGGATCTGGAAACACCATATATTTT. Its translation: CASSETGSGNTIYF.

This chain links TRBV10-3 with TRBJ2-2; 9 bases align to TRBD2. The CDR3 sequence is 17 residues long. V was pared by 5 bases and J by 0 bases, with 7 bases of the junction left unmatched. In germline, CDR1 is ENHRY, CDR2 SYGVKD. In DNA form, the CDR3 reads TGTGCCATCAGTCCGAACCTAGCGGGGACGAACACCGGGGAGCTGTTTTTT. Amino acids: CAISPNLAGTNTGELFF.

This rearrangement joins TRBV4-3 to TRBJ1-2, with unresolved D. The CDR3 loop spans 14 amino acids. Per the germline V gene, CDR1 is LGHNA and CDR2 is YSLEER. Trimming left V 0 bases short and J 8 bases short, with 13 bases between. The CDR3 reads CASSQDFFGFGYTF. Written as DNA, the CDR3 is TGCGCCAGCAGCCAAGATTTCTTCGGTTTCGGCTACACCTTC.

The chain has TRBV28 and TRBJ2-1; tentatively, D is TRBD1 (6 bases). Trimming shortened V by 3 bases and J by 10 bases, and 10 bases separated the two germline ends. CDR1 and CDR2 from the germline V gene are MDHEN and SYDVKM. The length of the CDR3 is 12 residues. DNA for the CDR3: TGTGCCAGCAGTTTGTCCGGGACAGAGCAGTTCTTC. Protein sequence: CASSLSGTEQFF.

The chain is built from TRBV4-3 and TRBJ1-2; 8 positions match TRBD1. V shed 4 bases and J 5 bases; nucleotides not matched to a gene: 6. CDR3 length equals 14 residues. CDR1 and CDR2 from the germline V gene are LGHNA and YSLEER. The DNA for the CDR3 is TGCGCCAGCAGCCGCAGAACAGGGGGATATGGCTACACCTTC. Translation: CASSRRTGGYGYTF.

The DNA for the CDR3 is TGTGCCACTACAGGGGTCACCTATAATTCACCCCTCCACTTT. Translating it yields CATTGVTYNSPLHF. This sequence joins TRBV19 and TRBJ1-6; 7 bases agree with TRBD1. Germline V gene sequence: CDR1 LNHDA, CDR2 SQIVND (reference sequence). The CDR3 totals 14 residues. V lost 10 bases to trimming and J lost 2 bases; unmatched junction nucleotides: 5.

This chain's CDR3 is CATSDFYTGTESAYEQYF. CDR3 DNA sequence: TGTGCCACCAGTGATTTTTACACGGGGACAGAGAGTGCCTACGAGCAGTACTTC. The chain has TRBV24-1 and TRBJ2-7, with 7 bases identical to TRBD1. The length of the CDR3 is 18 residues. With 1 base clipped from V and 2 bases from J, the junction kept 13 bases outside the gene matches. Per germline, CDR1 KGHDR and CDR2 SFDVKD.